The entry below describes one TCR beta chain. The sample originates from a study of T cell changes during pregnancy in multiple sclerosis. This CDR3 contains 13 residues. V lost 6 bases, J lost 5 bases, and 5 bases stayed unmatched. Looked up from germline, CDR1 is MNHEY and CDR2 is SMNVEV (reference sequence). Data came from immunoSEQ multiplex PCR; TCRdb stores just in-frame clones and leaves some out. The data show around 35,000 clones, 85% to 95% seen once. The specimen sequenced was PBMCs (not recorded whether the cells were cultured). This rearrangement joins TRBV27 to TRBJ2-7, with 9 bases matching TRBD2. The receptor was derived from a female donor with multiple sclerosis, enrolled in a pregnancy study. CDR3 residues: CASRAGGPDEQYF. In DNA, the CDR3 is TGTGCCAGCAGGGCGGGAGGGCCTGACGAGCAGTACTTC.